Reported below is one T cell receptor (beta chain). CDR1 LNHDA and CDR2 SQIVND come from the germline V gene (reference sequence). This CDR3 spans 14 amino acids. Trimming took off 5 bases at V and 4 bases at J, with 11 bases between the two ends. The repertoire was sequenced with immunoSEQ multiplex PCR; TCRdb's copy has only in-frame clones and lacks some. The sample has some 250,000 clones; more than 65% are singletons. These data come from a study of control samples from healthy donors and cancer patients. Input material: PBMCs. This clonotype was sampled from a woman aged 55-75 years with lung cancer. The gene calls are TRBV19 and TRBJ2-2; D not certain. For the CDR3, the DNA is TGTGCCAGTAGTCCACTCAGACTCACCGGGGAGCTGTTTTTT. Translation: CASSPLRLTGELFF.